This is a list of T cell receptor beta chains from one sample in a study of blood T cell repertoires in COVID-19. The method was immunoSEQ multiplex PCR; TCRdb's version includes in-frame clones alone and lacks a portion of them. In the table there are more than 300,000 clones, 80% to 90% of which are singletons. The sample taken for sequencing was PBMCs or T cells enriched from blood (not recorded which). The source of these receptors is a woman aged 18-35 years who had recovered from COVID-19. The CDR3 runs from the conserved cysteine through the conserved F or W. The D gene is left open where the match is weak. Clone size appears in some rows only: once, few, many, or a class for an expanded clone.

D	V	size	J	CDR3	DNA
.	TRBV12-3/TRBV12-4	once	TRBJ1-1	CASSLMSNTEAFF	TGTGCCAGCAGTCTAATGTCGAACACTGAAGCTTTCTTT
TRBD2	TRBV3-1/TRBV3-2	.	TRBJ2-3	CASSQGLANTQYF	TGTGCCAGCAGCCAAGGACTAGCTAATACGCAGTATTTT
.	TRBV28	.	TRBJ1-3	CASGPQGLTFGNTIYF	TGTGCCTCAGGGCCTCAGGGACTAACCTTTGGAAACACCATATATTTT
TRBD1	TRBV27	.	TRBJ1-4	CASSLWGQGEKLFF	TGTGCCAGCAGTTTATGGGGACAGGGAGAAAAACTGTTTTTT
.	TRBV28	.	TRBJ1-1	CASSFWGGRAEAFF	TGTGCCAGCAGTTTCTGGGGGGGTAGAGCTGAAGCTTTCTTT
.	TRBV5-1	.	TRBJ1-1	CASSVRREAEAFF	TGCGCCAGCAGCGTCCGACGGGAGGCTGAAGCTTTCTTT
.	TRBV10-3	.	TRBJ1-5	CAISTGIESNQPQHF	TGTGCCATCAGTACAGGAATAGAGAGCAATCAGCCCCAGCATTTT
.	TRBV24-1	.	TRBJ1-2	CATSDVSEEGYGYTF	TGTGCCACCAGTGACGTCAGCGAGGAGGGCTATGGCTACACCTTC
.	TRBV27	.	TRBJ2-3	CASSLIGGGGTDTQYF	TGTGCCAGCAGTTTAATAGGGGGGGGCGGCACAGATACGCAGTATTTT
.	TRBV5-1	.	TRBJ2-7	CASSLEGSSYEQYF	TGCGCCAGCAGCTTGGAAGGGAGCTCCTACGAGCAGTACTTC
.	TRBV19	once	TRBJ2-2	CASSLYSNTGELFF	TGTGCCAGTAGTTTGTACTCAAACACCGGGGAGCTGTTTTTT
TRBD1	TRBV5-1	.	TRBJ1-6	CASSFTGDNSPLHF	TGCGCCAGCAGCTTTACAGGGGATAATTCACCCCTCCACTTT
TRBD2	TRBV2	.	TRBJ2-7	CASSIAGGPYEQYF	TGTGCCAGCTCCATAGCGGGAGGTCCCTACGAGCAGTACTTC
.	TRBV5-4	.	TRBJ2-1	CASSSATGSSYNEQFF	TGTGCCAGCAGCTCGGCGACGGGGAGCTCCTACAATGAGCAGTTCTTC
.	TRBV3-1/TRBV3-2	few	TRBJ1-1	CASSQETGRAFF	TGTGCCAGCAGCCAAGAGACAGGTCGGGCTTTCTTT
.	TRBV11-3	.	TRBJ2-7	CASSLDGSSYEQYF	TGTGCCAGCAGCTTAGACGGGAGCTCCTACGAGCAGTACTTC
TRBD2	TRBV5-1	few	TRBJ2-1	CASSSGTSGDNEQFF	TGCGCCAGCAGCTCTGGGACTAGCGGCGACAATGAGCAGTTCTTC
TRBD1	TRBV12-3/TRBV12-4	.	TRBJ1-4	CASRSRDRVFF	TGTGCCAGCAGATCCAGGGACAGGGTGTTTTTT
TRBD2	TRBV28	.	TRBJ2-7	CASSPGGLAGGQQQYF	TGTGCCAGCAGTCCCGGAGGACTAGCGGGAGGGCAGCAGCAGTACTTC
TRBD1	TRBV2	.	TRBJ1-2	CAGSEPTGGDGYTF	TGTGCCGGCAGTGAACCGACAGGGGGCGATGGCTACACCTTC
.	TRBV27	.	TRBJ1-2	CASSQGAGAGYTF	TGTGCCAGCAGTCAAGGGGCAGGTGCTGGCTACACCTTC
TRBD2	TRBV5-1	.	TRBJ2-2	CASSYPLAGVKELFF	TGCGCCAGCAGCTACCCACTAGCGGGAGTGAAGGAGCTGTTTTTT
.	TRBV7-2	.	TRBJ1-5	CASSLAGDQPQHF	TGTGCCAGCAGCTTAGCGGGCGATCAGCCCCAGCATTTT
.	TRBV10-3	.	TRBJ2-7	CAISDSSDEQYF	TGTGCCATCAGTGATTCGTCTGACGAGCAGTACTTC
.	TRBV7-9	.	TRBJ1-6	CASSPAGSYNSPLHF	TGTGCCAGCAGCCCGGCAGGGTCCTATAATTCACCCCTCCACTTT
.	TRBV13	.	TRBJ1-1	CASSLISERVEAFF	TGTGCCAGCAGCTTAATTTCGGAGCGGGTTGAAGCTTTCTTT
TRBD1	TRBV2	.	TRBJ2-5	CASRDRGLRETQYF	TGTGCCAGCAGGGACAGGGGGCTCCGAGAGACCCAGTACTTC
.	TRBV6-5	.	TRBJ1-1	CASRPQGFGTEAFF	TGTGCCAGCAGACCACAGGGTTTTGGGACTGAAGCTTTCTTT
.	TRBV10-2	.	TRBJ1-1	CASSAQQTEAFF	TGCGCCAGCAGTGCGCAGCAGACTGAGGCTTTCTTT
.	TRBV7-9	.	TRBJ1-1	CASSLNRDTEAFF	TGTGCCAGCAGCTTAAACAGGGACACTGAAGCTTTCTTT
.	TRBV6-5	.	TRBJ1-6	CASSYQGRVYNSPLHF	TGTGCCAGCAGTTACCAGGGCCGCGTATATAATTCACCCCTCCACTTT